The 8 T cell receptor beta chains presented below share a single source sample, sequenced in a study of early T cells in non-severe SARS-CoV-2 infection. TCRdb used MiXCR to reprocess the 5' RACE reads, holding one entry per CDR3 protein. Among roughly 61,000 distinct CDR3 sequences listed, about 9.1% were seen once. Sequenced sample: whole blood. These receptors originate from an adult who was a healthcare worker with PCR-confirmed SARS-CoV-2 infection or an uninfected control (not recorded which).

Only a few counts were recorded for this clonotype. V gene TRBV6-1 combines with J gene TRBJ2-5; no firm D call. This CDR3 has 12 amino acids. The V end lost 5 bases, the J end lost 5 bases, and 9 bases lay between the germline ends. In germline, CDR1 is MNHNS, CDR2 SASEGT. CDR3 residues: CASSSFGETQYF. The CDR3 DNA sequence: TGTGCCAGCAGTTCGTTCGGCGAGACCCAGTACTTC.

This clonotype was recorded at least ten times. The chain carries TRBV27 and TRBJ2-7; D ambiguous. Germline assignment: CDR1 MNHEY and CDR2 SMNVEV (reference sequence). The ends were cut back, 6 bases at V and 2 bases at J, with 11 bases in the middle. The CDR3 extends over 13 amino acids. The CDR3 loop is CASRRHGAYEQYF. The CDR3, as DNA: TGTGCCAGCAGGCGACACGGAGCCTACGAGCAGTACTTC.

The chain uses TRBV27 and TRBJ2-1, with 7 nucleotides matching TRBD1. V lost 7 bases, J lost 3 bases, and 6 bases stayed unmatched. The CDR3 is 14 residues long. The germline CDR1 and CDR2 sequences are MNHEY and SMNVEV (reference sequence). CDR3 nucleotides: TGTGCCAGCACGCCGACAGGGCACTACAATGAGCAGTTCTTC. Protein: CASTPTGHYNEQFF.

The V and J genes are TRBV7-8 and TRBJ2-5, with 9 bases identical to TRBD1. Trimming took 5 bases from V and 5 from J; bases not matched to a gene: 9. The germline CDR1 and CDR2 sequences are SGHVS and FQNEAQ. The CDR3 contains 15 residues. The CDR3 region has the DNA TGTGCCAGCAGCCCTCGACAGGGGGGCTGGGAGACCCAGTACTTC. This sequence encodes CASSPRQGGWETQYF.

This rearrangement joins TRBV18 to TRBJ2-2, with 9 bases fitting TRBD1. CDR3 length: 14 amino acids. Losses at the gene ends were 4 bases for V and 6 bases for J; bases not matched to a gene: 3. CDR1 is KGHSH and CDR2 is LQKENI in the germline V gene. In nucleotides, the CDR3 is TGTGCCAGCTCACGGGACAGGGACGCCGGGGAGCTGTTTTTT. Residues: CASSRDRDAGELFF.

The sample holds many counts of this clonotype. V is TRBV7-8 and J is TRBJ2-7, with TRBD1 as a possible D gene (5 bases). This CDR3 spans 13 amino acids. Germline V gene lookup returns CDR1 SGHVS and CDR2 FQNEAQ. Trimming removed 3 bases from V and 2 bases from J, with 8 bases in between. In DNA, the CDR3 is TGTGCCAGCAGCTTTAGGGGCACCTACGAGCAGTACTTC. Its translation is CASSFRGTYEQYF.

The chain uses TRBV18 and TRBJ1-1; 7 nucleotides match TRBD1. V trimming: 3 bases; J trimming: 1 base; junction bases outside the gene matches: 2. The CDR3 consists of 14 residues. Germline-derived CDR1 and CDR2 are KGHSH and LQKENI. The CDR3 DNA reads TGTGCCAGCTCACCGGGACAGCGGAACACTGAAGCTTTCTTT. It translates to CASSPGQRNTEAFF.

The CDR3 here is CSVTGFIPGDTQYF. CDR3 sequence (DNA): TGCAGCGTTACCGGCTTTATCCCAGGGGATACGCAGTATTTT. The chain employs TRBV29-1 and TRBJ2-3; tentative D call: TRBD1 (5 bases). The CDR3 is 14 residues long. V lost 5 bases and J lost 6, with 18 bases in between. Germline-derived CDR1 and CDR2 are SQVTM and ANQGSEA.